These 8 T cell receptor beta chains originate from one sample sequenced in a study of control samples from healthy donors and cancer patients (dated by TCRdb to the early 2020s). The library was obtained by the immunoSEQ multiplex PCR assay. This is the immuneACCESS table as TCRdb keeps it, with only in-frame sequences that have V and J called. A part of the clones is gone; compared with another copy, unresolved V genes explain less than half, and the rest is unexplained. The table for this sample lists roughly 69,000 clones; approximately 86% of them were counted only once. Around a sixth of the sample is taken by the ten largest. Sequenced material: blood. These receptors were collected from a man between 60 and 75 years old in good health.

Comments on this clone: Other DNA sequences in this specimen translate into the identical CDR3. The chain links TRBV29-1 to TRBJ1-1; no clear D gene. Trimming cost V 6 bases and J 2 bases, with 4 bases left between them. Germline CDR1 is SQVTM and CDR2 is ANQGSEA. This CDR3 contains 10 residues. The CDR3 protein is CSVGNTEAFF. CDR3 coding DNA: TGCAGCGTAGGCAACACTGAAGCTTTCTTT.

The chain employs TRBV6-1 and TRBJ2-1; D unresolved. Germline V gene data show CDR1 as MNHNS and CDR2 as SASEGT. V shed 1 base and J shed 2 bases, with 12 bases lying between them. The length of the CDR3 is 16 residues. The CDR3 nucleotides read TGTGCCAGCAGTGAAGAATTCCGCCCCCCCTACAATGAGCAGTTCTTC. Translation: CASSEEFRPPYNEQFF.

This chain joins TRBV7-2 and TRBJ2-1, with TRBD2 matching 11 bases. The ends lost 1 base at V and 10 bases at J; junction bases unmatched: 3. This CDR3 contains 14 residues. Germline V gene data show CDR1 as SGHTA and CDR2 as FQGNSA. The CDR3 here is CASSLEIAGGEQFF. The CDR3 DNA reads as TGTGCCAGCAGCTTAGAAATAGCGGGAGGGGAGCAGTTCTTC.

Turning to this clone: A junction boundary mismatches the germline segment, possibly from a read error. The CDR3 DNA reads as TGTGCCAGCAGCCTCTTTGCGGCGGACTCTCCAGCCAATGCGCAGTTCTTC. Amino acids: CASSLFAADSPANAQFF. The chain carries TRBV7-3 and TRBJ2-1, with D possibly matching TRBD2 (5 bases). This CDR3 is built from 17 residues. Germline V CDR1 and CDR2: SGHTA, FQGTGA.

The DNA of the CDR3 is TGTGCCAGCACCCCCCCGGTAGAGACCGAAGCTTTCTTT. Amino acids: CASTPPVETEAFF. The V and J genes are TRBV6-5 and TRBJ1-1; no definite D call. In germline, CDR1 is MNHEY, CDR2 SVGAGI. The ends were cut back, 7 bases at V and 8 bases at J, with 17 bases in the middle. The CDR3 is made up of 13 amino acids.

The J gene is TRBJ1-1, the V gene TRBV19; no firm D call. Trimming shortened V by 7 bases and J by 1 base, and 16 bases separated the two germline ends. The CDR3 runs 15 residues. CDR1 is LNHDA, CDR2 SQIVND, per germline (reference sequence). CDR3 in amino acids: CASNQKVSWNTEAFF. CDR3 sequence (DNA): TGTGCCAGTAATCAAAAGGTCTCTTGGAACACTGAAGCTTTCTTT.

The gene calls are TRBV25-1 and TRBJ2-3; 12 bases map to TRBD2. Germline V gene sequence: CDR1 MGHDK, CDR2 SYGVNS. The CDR3 contains 17 residues. Trimming cost V 2 bases and J 2 bases; bases outside gene matches: 5. The CDR3 coding sequence is TGTGCCAGCAGTGAAGGGGGGACTAGCGGGCCCACAGATACGCAGTATTTT. The encoded protein is CASSEGGTSGPTDTQYF.

The chain employs TRBV6-5 and TRBJ1-6, with D tentatively TRBD1 (5 bases). CDR3 size: 16 residues. CDR1 is MNHEY, CDR2 SVGAGI, per germline. Trimming pared 0 bases from V and 6 bases from J, leaving 12 bases between. The CDR3 sequence is CASSYSAGLFNSPLHF. DNA for the CDR3: TGTGCCAGCAGTTACTCTGCGGGGCTCTTTAATTCACCCCTCCACTTT.